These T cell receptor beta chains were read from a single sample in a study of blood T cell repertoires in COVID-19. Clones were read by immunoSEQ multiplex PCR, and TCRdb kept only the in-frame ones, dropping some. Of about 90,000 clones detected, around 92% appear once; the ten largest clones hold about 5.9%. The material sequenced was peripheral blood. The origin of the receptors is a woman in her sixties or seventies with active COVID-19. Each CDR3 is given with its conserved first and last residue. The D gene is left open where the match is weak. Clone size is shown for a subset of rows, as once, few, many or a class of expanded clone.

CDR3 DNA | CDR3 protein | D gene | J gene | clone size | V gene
TGTGCCAGCACCCGACAGACAAATTCACCCCTCCACTTT | CASTRQTNSPLHF | NA | TRBJ1-6 | NA | TRBV18
TGTGCCTGGGACGGTTACAATCAGCCCCAGCATTTT | CAWDGYNQPQHF | NA | TRBJ1-5 | NA | TRBV30
TGTGCCAGCTCACCACCGCTCATCGGTCCTAGCGGGGGGACCATACCCTCCTACAATGAGCAGTTCTTC | CASSPPLIGPSGGTIPSYNEQFF | TRBD2 | TRBJ2-1 | NA | TRBV18
TGTGCCAGCAGCTTAGATCGGGGGAGGGCGGACAACTATGGCTACACCTTC | CASSLDRGRADNYGYTF | NA | TRBJ1-2 | NA | TRBV7-9
TGTGCCAGCAGAGCCTACGAGGGAAGCAATCAGCCCCAGCATTTT | CASRAYEGSNQPQHF | NA | TRBJ1-5 | NA | TRBV6-5
TGTGCCAGTAGTACGAGAGCGCGGGAGACCCAGTACTTC | CASSTRARETQYF | NA | TRBJ2-5 | NA | TRBV19
TGTGCCAGCTCACCCCCCTTGGCGGGGGCCTACGAGCAGTACTTC | CASSPPLAGAYEQYF | TRBD2 | TRBJ2-7 | NA | TRBV18
TGTGCCAGCAGCTTAGGGCAGGGCACAGATACGCAGTATTTT | CASSLGQGTDTQYF | NA | TRBJ2-3 | once | TRBV7-3
TGTGCCAGTTCGACAGGGGCCGGCTATGGCTACACCTTC | CASSTGAGYGYTF | TRBD1 | TRBJ1-2 | once | TRBV25-1
TGTGCCAGCAGCCCATCTGGGGCCAACGTCCTGACTTTC | CASSPSGANVLTF | NA | TRBJ2-6 | NA | TRBV3-1/TRBV3-2
TGTGCCAGCAGGACCGGGACAGGGGGCGACTATGGCTACACCTTC | CASRTGTGGDYGYTF | TRBD1 | TRBJ1-2 | NA | TRBV6-5
TGTGCCAGCAGTTTTAAGCCAGGGAGCGGGTACGAGCAGTACTTC | CASSFKPGSGYEQYF | NA | TRBJ2-7 | NA | TRBV28
TGTGCCAGTAGTATGATCGACAGGGACTATGGCTACACCTTC | CASSMIDRDYGYTF | TRBD1 | TRBJ1-2 | few | TRBV19
TGTGCCAGCAGCTTAGCGGGGGGGAACTATGGCTACACCTTC | CASSLAGGNYGYTF | NA | TRBJ1-2 | NA | TRBV7-2
TGTGCCAGCAGCTCAACTAATGGCTACACCTTC | CASSSTNGYTF | NA | TRBJ1-2 | once | TRBV7-2
TGTGCCAGCAGTTTTGGTAACCTCCGGGACAGGGTCGAGCAGTACTTC | CASSFGNLRDRVEQYF | TRBD1 | TRBJ2-7 | NA | TRBV6-5
TGTGCCAGCAGTTATACGGGGTCCACAGATACGCAGTATTTT | CASSYTGSTDTQYF | NA | TRBJ2-3 | NA | TRBV27
TGTGCCAGCTTCAACGGAGGGATGAACGTCTGGGATGGCTACACCTTC | CASFNGGMNVWDGYTF | NA | TRBJ1-2 | few | TRBV28
TGCAGCGTTGAGGAGGCTTTGCGCGAGCAGTACTTC | CSVEEALREQYF | NA | TRBJ2-7 | NA | TRBV29-1
TGTGCCAGTAGTAGGGGCGGTAACATTCAGTACTTC | CASSRGGNIQYF | NA | TRBJ2-4 | NA | TRBV19
TGTGCCACGCGGTCGGGGGGCTACTACGAGCAGTACTTC | CATRSGGYYEQYF | NA | TRBJ2-7 | NA | TRBV15
TGCGCCAGCAGCCAGAACCTGAGGGGGGGCGGCGAGCAGTACTTC | CASSQNLRGGGEQYF | NA | TRBJ2-7 | once | TRBV4-3
TGCAGTGCTAGGAGGGATTCACCCCTCCACTTT | CSARRDSPLHF | NA | TRBJ1-6 | NA | TRBV20-1
TGTGCCAGCACCCTAATGGGGACAGGGGACTACGAGCAGTACTTC | CASTLMGTGDYEQYF | TRBD1 | TRBJ2-7 | NA | TRBV27
TGCGCCAGCAGTGAGTCGGGGGCTGGGGAAGCTTTCTTT | CASSESGAGEAFF | NA | TRBJ1-1 | NA | TRBV10-1
TGTGCCAGCAGGGCAACAGGGGCAGATACGCAGTATTTT | CASRATGADTQYF | TRBD1 | TRBJ2-3 | NA | TRBV2
TGTGCCAGTTCCAGGGGGGCGTCTCCAGGAAACACCATATATTTT | CASSRGASPGNTIYF | TRBD1 | TRBJ1-3 | NA | TRBV6-5
TGCGCCAGCAGCCACTCCGGACTAGGGGAGACCCAGTACTTC | CASSHSGLGETQYF | TRBD2 | TRBJ2-5 | NA | TRBV10-1
TGTGCCAGCACTTCCCCAGGGACAGGGAACGAAAAACTGTTTTTT | CASTSPGTGNEKLFF | TRBD1 | TRBJ1-4 | NA | TRBV28
TGTGCCACCTTAGCGGGGGGCACCGGGGAGCTGTTTTTT | CATLAGGTGELFF | TRBD2 | TRBJ2-2 | NA | TRBV28
TGTGCCAGCAGCTTGTCGTCCAGGGTTGACTATGGCTACACCTTC | CASSLSSRVDYGYTF | NA | TRBJ1-2 | NA | TRBV5-4
TGTGCCAGCAGGAAAACTAGCGGGAGTGTAGATGAGCAGTTCTTC | CASRKTSGSVDEQFF | TRBD2 | TRBJ2-1 | NA | TRBV6-5
TGTGCCAGCAGTTTAGGTGCGAGCTCCTACAATGAGCAGTTCTTC | CASSLGASSYNEQFF | NA | TRBJ2-1 | NA | TRBV27
TGCGCCAGCAGCCTGGGACAAAGCAGGGCACCCCTCCACTTT | CASSLGQSRAPLHF | NA | TRBJ1-6 | NA | TRBV4-3
TGTGCCAGTAGTATAGATCCAGGCAGCCGCTATCAGCCCCAGCATTTT | CASSIDPGSRYQPQHF | NA | TRBJ1-5 | NA | TRBV19
TGCGCCAGCAGCTGGGGGGACAGGGCTTTGAACACTGAAGCTTTCTTT | CASSWGDRALNTEAFF | TRBD1 | TRBJ1-1 | few | TRBV5-1
TGTGCCAGCAGCTTAGAGAGGGCGCGGAACACTGAAGCTTTCTTT | CASSLERARNTEAFF | NA | TRBJ1-1 | NA | TRBV11-3
TGCGCCAGCAGCTTGGCGGGACTAGCGGGAGGGCCGAATGAGCAGTTCTTC | CASSLAGLAGGPNEQFF | TRBD2 | TRBJ2-1 | NA | TRBV5-1
TGTGCCAGCAGCAGCCTCTCTAAATCGCGCCTTCGCTCCTACAATGAGCAGTTCTTC | CASSSLSKSRLRSYNEQFF | NA | TRBJ2-1 | NA | TRBV5-4
TGTGCCAGCAGCTTGGGACAGGGTCGCGAAAAACTGTTTTTT | CASSLGQGREKLFF | TRBD1 | TRBJ1-4 | NA | TRBV5-5